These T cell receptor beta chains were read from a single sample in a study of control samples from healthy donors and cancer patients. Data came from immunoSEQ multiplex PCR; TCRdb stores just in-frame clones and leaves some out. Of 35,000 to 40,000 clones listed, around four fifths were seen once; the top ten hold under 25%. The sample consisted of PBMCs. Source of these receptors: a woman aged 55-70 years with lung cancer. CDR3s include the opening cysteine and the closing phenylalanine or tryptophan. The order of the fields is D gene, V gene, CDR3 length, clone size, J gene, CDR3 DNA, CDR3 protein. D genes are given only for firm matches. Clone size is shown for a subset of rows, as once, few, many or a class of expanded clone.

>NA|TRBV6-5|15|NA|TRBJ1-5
TGTGCCAGCAGTTATGGGGGGGCCAGCAATCAGCCCCAGCATTTT
CASSYGGASNQPQHF
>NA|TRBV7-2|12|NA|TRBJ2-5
TGTGCCAGCAGCTTAGCGAGAGAGACCCAGTACTTC
CASSLARETQYF
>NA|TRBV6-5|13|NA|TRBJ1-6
TGTGCCAGCGAACGGCTTCAAAATTCACCCCTCCACTTT
CASERLQNSPLHF
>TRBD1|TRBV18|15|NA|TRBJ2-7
TGTGCCAGCTCACTCGACAGGGGCCCTAGCTACGAGCAGTACTTC
CASSLDRGPSYEQYF
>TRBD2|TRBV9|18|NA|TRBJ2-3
TGTGCCAGCAGCCCTTGGACTAGCGGGGCCACCGTCACAGATACGCAGTATTTT
CASSPWTSGATVTDTQYF
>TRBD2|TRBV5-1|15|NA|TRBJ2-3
TGCGCCAGCAGCTTGAGCGGGGGGGGCACAGATACGCAGTATTTT
CASSLSGGGTDTQYF
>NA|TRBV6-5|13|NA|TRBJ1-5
TGTGCCAGCAGGGGGGGGGACGGCCAGCCCCAGCATTTT
CASRGGDGQPQHF
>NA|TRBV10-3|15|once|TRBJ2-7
TGTGCCATCAGTGAGTCTAGGACTCGGAACTACGAGCAGTACTTC
CAISESRTRNYEQYF
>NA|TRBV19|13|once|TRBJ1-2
TGTGCCAGTAGTACCCCATCTGGGGGTGGCTACACCTTC
CASSTPSGGGYTF
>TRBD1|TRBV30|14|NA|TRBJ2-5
TGTGCCTGGAGTATAGGGACAGGGAGGGAGACCCAGTACTTC
CAWSIGTGRETQYF
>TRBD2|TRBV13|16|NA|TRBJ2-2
TGTGCCAGCAGCTCTTCAGCGGGGGAGAACACCGGGGAGCTGTTTTTT
CASSSSAGENTGELFF
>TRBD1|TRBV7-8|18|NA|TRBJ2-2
TGTGCCAGCAGCAAACAGGGGCTACCTCTTTTGAACACCGGGGAGCTGTTTTTT
CASSKQGLPLLNTGELFF
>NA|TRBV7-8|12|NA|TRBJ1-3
TGTGCCAGCAGCTTGGGGGATAACACCATATATTTT
CASSLGDNTIYF
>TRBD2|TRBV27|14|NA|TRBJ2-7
TGTGCCAGCAGTGAACTAGCGGCAAGCTACGAGCAGTACTTC
CASSELAASYEQYF
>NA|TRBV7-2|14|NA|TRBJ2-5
TGTGCCAGCAGCGGGCGGGCTGGGAGAGAGACCCAGTACTTC
CASSGRAGRETQYF
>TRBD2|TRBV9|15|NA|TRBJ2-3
TGTGCCAGCAGCCGCGGGGGGACTAGCACAGATACGCAGTATTTT
CASSRGGTSTDTQYF
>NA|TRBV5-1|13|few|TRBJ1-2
TGCGCCAGCAGCCCGGCAGGGGACTATGGCTACACCTTC
CASSPAGDYGYTF
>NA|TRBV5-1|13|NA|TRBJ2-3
TGCGCCAGCAGGACCGTTAGCACAGATACGCAGTATTTT
CASRTVSTDTQYF
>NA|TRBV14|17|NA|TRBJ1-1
TGTGCCAGCAGCCAAGGGATGAAAGGCAGGAAGAACACTGAAGCTTTCTTT
CASSQGMKGRKNTEAFF
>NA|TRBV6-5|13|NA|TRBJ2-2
TGTGCCAGCAGTTACGCCGGACTTCCCGAGCTGTTTTTT
CASSYAGLPELFF
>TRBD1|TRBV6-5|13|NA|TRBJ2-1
TGTGCCAGCAGCGCCCCAGGGGGCAATGAGCAGTTCTTC
CASSAPGGNEQFF
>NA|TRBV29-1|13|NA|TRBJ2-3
TGCAGCGTTTCGGTAGGACAGACAGATACGCAGTATTTT
CSVSVGQTDTQYF
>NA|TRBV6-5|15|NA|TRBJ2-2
TGTGCCAGCAGCTCAGGGGCGGCGAACACCGGGGAGCTGTTTTTT
CASSSGAANTGELFF
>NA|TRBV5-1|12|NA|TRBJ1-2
TGCGCCAGCAGACAGGGAGAGTATGGCTACACCTTC
CASRQGEYGYTF
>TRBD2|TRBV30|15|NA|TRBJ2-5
TGTGCCTGGGGGACTAGCGGGAGGGCCGGCGAGACCCAGTACTTC
CAWGTSGRAGETQYF
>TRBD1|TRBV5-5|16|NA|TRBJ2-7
TGTGCCAGCAGCTTGACGGGACAGGGGCAATTCTACGAGCAGTACTTC
CASSLTGQGQFYEQYF
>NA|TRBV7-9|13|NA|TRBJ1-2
TGTGCCAGCAGCTTATCCCGGGGGTATGGCTACACCTTC
CASSLSRGYGYTF
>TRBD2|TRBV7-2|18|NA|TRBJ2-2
TGTGCCAGCAGCTTAGTTGCCCTAGCGGGAGCCGACACCGGGGAGCTGTTTTTT
CASSLVALAGADTGELFF
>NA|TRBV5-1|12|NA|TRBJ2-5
TGCGCCAGCAGCTTTTGGGGTGAGACCCAGTACTTC
CASSFWGETQYF
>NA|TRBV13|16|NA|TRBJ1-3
TGTGCCAGCAGCGACAGCCGTCACTTCTCTGGAAACACCATATATTTT
CASSDSRHFSGNTIYF
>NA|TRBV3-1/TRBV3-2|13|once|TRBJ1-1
TGTGCCAGCAGCAACGGACCGGACACTGAAGCTTTCTTT
CASSNGPDTEAFF
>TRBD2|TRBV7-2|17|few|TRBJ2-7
TGTGCCAGCAGCCCGAGCGCTATTAGCGGGTCAACTTACGAGCAGTACTTC
CASSPSAISGSTYEQYF